The 25 T cell receptor beta chains given below trace back to one sample, sequenced in a study of cytomegalovirus exposure and HLA in healthy donors. Both 60 Vbeta primers and 13 Jbeta primers went into the PCR. The table came from immunoSEQ multiplex PCR; TCRdb's copy has only in-frame clones and leaves some out. The profile shows about 160,000 clones, around 84% of them singletons. What was sequenced was PBMCs. The source of these receptors is a man between 18 and 29 years old in good health and CMV-seropositive.

V and J are TRBV2 and TRBJ1-2; TRBD1 is a possible D gene (6 bases). The germline V gene has CDR1 SNHLY and CDR2 FYNNEI. Trimming shortened V by 4 bases and J by 4 bases, and 16 bases separated the two germline ends. The CDR3 runs 15 residues. CDR3 sequence (DNA): TGTGCCAGCAGTGTAAGTCGGACAGCGGCCTATGGCTACACCTTC. It is translated as CASSVSRTAAYGYTF.

The chain joins TRBV18 to TRBJ1-1, with D hard to call. This CDR3 comprises 13 residues. Germline CDR1 is KGHSH and CDR2 is LQKENI. The V and J ends lost 3 bases and 3 bases respectively, with 8 bases between them. The CDR3 loop reads CASSPGSDTEAFF. The CDR3 DNA sequence: TGTGCCAGCTCACCGGGCTCGGACACTGAAGCTTTCTTT.

This sequence joins TRBV6-6 and TRBJ1-2, with no clear D. Trimming removed 0 bases at V and 5 bases at J, with 7 bases between. The CDR3 has 13 amino acids. Germline assignment: CDR1 MNHNY and CDR2 SVGAGI (reference sequence). The CDR3 coding sequence is TGTGCCAGCAGTTACTCCGCAGAATATGGCTACACCTTC. It yields the protein CASSYSAEYGYTF.

V usage is TRBV18 and J usage is TRBJ1-1, with TRBD1 matching over 7 bases. In germline, CDR1 is KGHSH, CDR2 LQKENI. The V and J ends lost 6 bases and 0 bases, in that order; junction bases with no gene match: 7. This CDR3 comprises 15 residues. The CDR3 loop reads CASSSTGTLNTEAFF. DNA of the CDR3: TGTGCCAGCTCGTCGACAGGGACCTTGAACACTGAAGCTTTCTTT.

The chain recombines TRBV12-5 with TRBJ1-1; tentative D call: TRBD1 (6 bases). This CDR3 region has 13 residues. The germline gives CDR1 LGHNT, CDR2 FRNRAP. Trimming stripped 10 bases from V and 8 bases from J, with 20 bases between. CDR3 region: CATHRAGESEAFF. For the CDR3, the DNA is TGTGCTACCCACCGGGCAGGGGAATCCGAAGCTTTCTTT. Filled out from reference TRBV12-5 and TRBJ1-1, the complete variable domain reads DARVTQTPRHKVTEMGQEVTMRCQPILGHNTVFWYRQTMMQGLELLAYFRNRAPLDDSGMPKDRFSAEMPDATLATLKIQPSEPRDSAVYFCATHRAGESEAFFGQGTRLTVV.

The sample holds one count of this clone. The chain has TRBV10-3 and TRBJ2-3; 14 nucleotides line up with TRBD2. From germline, CDR1 is ENHRY and CDR2 SYGVKD. V dropped 3 bases and J dropped 4; count of bases not matched to a gene: 3. The CDR3 runs to 16 residues. The CDR3 region has the DNA TGTGCCATCAGTGAAACGACTAGCGGGGGGGCAGATACGCAGTATTTT. Protein sequence: CAISETTSGGADTQYF.

This rearrangement joins TRBV6-5 to TRBJ1-2, with 9 bases that match TRBD1. The CDR3 loop spans 15 amino acids. CDR1 MNHEY and CDR2 SVGAGI come from the germline V gene. V lost 6 bases and J lost 6; bases outside the gene matches: 11. CDR3 amino acids: CASRFAPTGGHGYTF. Written as DNA, the CDR3 is TGTGCCAGCAGATTCGCCCCGACAGGGGGTCATGGCTACACCTTC.

The chain couples TRBV5-4 to TRBJ2-7; tentatively, D is TRBD1 (6 bases). Germline CDR1 is SGHNT and CDR2 is YYREEE (reference sequence). This CDR3 contains 14 residues. Between the trimmed V and J ends, which lost 6 bases and 3 bases, there was a span of 16 bases. CDR3: CASTRQVKGYEQYF. DNA for the CDR3: TGTGCCAGCACCCGACAGGTTAAGGGCTACGAGCAGTACTTC.

This sequence joins TRBV5-1 and TRBJ2-2; D is unclear. Germline V lookup: CDR1 SGHRS, CDR2 YFSETQ. The ends were cut back, 3 bases at V and 5 bases at J, with 2 bases in the middle. The CDR3 is made up of 11 amino acids. The CDR3 protein is CASSSTGELFF. The CDR3 DNA follows: TGCGCCAGCAGCTCTACCGGGGAGCTGTTTTTT.

This clone was seen a few times. V and J are TRBV2 and TRBJ1-2; 9 positions match TRBD1. V was clipped by 7 bases and J by 3 bases; unmatched bases: 18. Germline CDR1 SNHLY, CDR2 FYNNEI. The CDR3 totals 18 residues. CDR3 loop: CASTQYLPGQGLDYGYTF. DNA of the CDR3: TGTGCCAGCACCCAATACCTCCCGGGACAGGGTTTAGACTATGGCTACACCTTC.

The rearrangement links TRBV11-2 to TRBJ2-7; 8 nucleotides align to TRBD1. Trimming at V came to 3 bases and at J to 4 bases, leaving 11 bases not matched to a gene. CDR1 SGHAT and CDR2 FQNNGV come from the germline V gene. The CDR3 has 16 amino acids. The CDR3 DNA sequence: TGTGCCAGCAGCTTCGGACCTTCGGACAGGGATTACGAGCAGTACTTC. This sequence encodes CASSFGPSDRDYEQYF.

V usage is TRBV6-1 and J usage is TRBJ2-7, with 9 bases that match TRBD1. Germline loops: CDR1 MNHNS, CDR2 SASEGT. V was pared by 10 bases and J by 2 bases, with 9 bases of the junction left unmatched. The CDR3 consists of 14 residues. CDR3: CATSEGQGPYEQYF. The CDR3 DNA follows: TGTGCCACCTCAGAGGGACAGGGCCCCTACGAGCAGTACTTC.

This clone appeared a single time. CDR3 in DNA: TGCAGCGTTGAGACTAGCGCTCCCGGGGAGCTGTTTTTT. Amino acids: CSVETSAPGELFF. The chain joins TRBV29-1 to TRBJ2-2, with 8 bases identical to TRBD2. The CDR3 consists of 13 residues. The germline gives CDR1 SQVTM, CDR2 ANQGSEA. The junction had 3 bases not matched to a gene; V was cut back by 3 bases and J by 6 bases.

The CDR3 region is CASSVASQGSGNTIYF. In DNA, the CDR3 is TGTGCCAGCAGCGTAGCCTCACAGGGATCTGGAAACACCATATATTTT. This chain uses TRBV9 with TRBJ1-3; tentative D call: TRBD1 (6 bases). Trimming left V 0 bases short and J 1 base short, with 11 bases between. The CDR3 extends over 16 amino acids. CDR1 is SGDLS, CDR2 YYNGEE, per germline.

This sequence joins TRBV2 and TRBJ2-7; 7 bases line up with TRBD1. The CDR3 extends over 12 amino acids. Per the germline V gene, CDR1 is SNHLY and CDR2 is FYNNEI. The J segment lost 5 bases and the V segment lost 8 bases, leaving 6 bases of the junction unmatched. The CDR3 loop reads CASLDRVHEQYF. For the CDR3, the DNA is TGTGCCAGCCTCGACAGGGTCCACGAGCAGTACTTC.

V is TRBV7-6 and J is TRBJ2-1, with 9 positions matching TRBD1. Germline CDR1 is SGHVS and CDR2 is FNYEAQ. The CDR3 covers 16 residues. Germline trimming cut 2 bases from V and 11 bases from J; bases unmatched to any gene: 13. Written as DNA, the CDR3 is TGTGCCAGCAGCTTACCTCCCGGGACAGGGTCTCCGCAGCAGTTCTTC. It is translated as CASSLPPGTGSPQQFF. Combining the CDR3 with reference TRBV7-6 and TRBJ2-1 gives the whole variable domain GAGVSQSPRYKVTKRGQDVALRCDPISGHVSLYWYRQALGQGPEFLTYFNYEAQQDKSGLPNDRFSAERPEGSISTLTIQRTEQRDSAMYRCASSLPPGTGSPQQFFGPGTRLTVL.

This clone has just one count. This chain uses TRBV6-5 with TRBJ2-1; 7 bases match TRBD1. CDR1 and CDR2 (germline): MNHEY, SVGAGI. After removal of 6 bases from V and 4 bases from J, the junction contained 6 bases not matched to a gene. This CDR3 has 14 amino acids. CDR3 region: CASSPGTAYNEQFF. In DNA, the CDR3 is TGTGCCAGCAGCCCCGGGACAGCTTACAATGAGCAGTTCTTC.

The CDR3 loop reads CASRADQRGETQYF. For the CDR3, the DNA is TGTGCCAGCAGAGCGGACCAGCGAGGGGAGACCCAGTACTTC. The chain carries TRBV5-4 and TRBJ2-5; weak D call: TRBD2 (5 bases). CDR1 is SGHNT, CDR2 YYREEE, per germline (reference sequence). V lost 5 bases, J lost 5 bases, and 16 bases lay in between. The CDR3 has 14 amino acids.

CDR3 in DNA: TGTGCCAGCAGCTTCGGGACTAGCGGGGGGTCCAATGAGCAGTTCTTC. Translation: CASSFGTSGGSNEQFF. The rearrangement links TRBV9 to TRBJ2-1; 15 nucleotides agree with TRBD2. This CDR3 spans 16 amino acids. Germline V gene data show CDR1 as SGDLS and CDR2 as YYNGEE. The V segment lost 4 bases and the J segment 6 bases; nucleotides outside the gene matches: 5. The full variable domain, in which reference TRBV9 and TRBJ2-1 provide the parts outside the CDR3, is DSGVTQTPKHLITATGQRVTLRCSPRSGDLSVYWYQQSLDQGLQFLIQYYNGEERAKGNILERFSAQQFPDLHSELNLSSLELGDSALYFCASSFGTSGGSNEQFFGPGTRLTVL.

The J gene is TRBJ2-7, the V gene TRBV4-3; D might be TRBD2 (5 bases). CDR1 is LGHNA, CDR2 YSLEER, per germline. The CDR3 loop spans 14 amino acids. Trimming removed 0 bases at V and 1 base at J, with 7 bases between. Written as DNA, the CDR3 is TGCGCCAGCAGCCAAGATTGGGAGTCCTACGAGCAGTACTTC. It codes for CASSQDWESYEQYF.

This chain connects TRBV19 to TRBJ2-1, with 10 bases that match TRBD2. The junction had 6 bases not matched to a gene; V was cut back by 5 bases and J by 8 bases. The CDR3 has 14 residues. Germline CDR1 is LNHDA and CDR2 is SQIVND (reference sequence). The CDR3 region is CASSLAGDGDEQFF. Here the CDR3 DNA reads TGTGCCAGTAGTCTAGCGGGGGACGGTGATGAGCAGTTCTTC.

The chain combines TRBV11-1 with TRBJ2-3; 9 nucleotides line up with TRBD1. J was trimmed by 3 bases and V by 5 bases; bases with no gene match: 3. Germline V gene data show CDR1 as SGHAT and CDR2 as FQDESV (reference sequence). CDR3 length: 14 residues. DNA for the CDR3: TGTGCCAGCAGCCGGACAGGGGTGACAGATACGCAGTATTTT. Amino acid sequence: CASSRTGVTDTQYF.

The gene calls are TRBV25-1 and TRBJ1-1; 8 bases map to TRBD1. CDR1 is MGHDK and CDR2 is SYGVNS in the germline V gene. The CDR3 is 14 residues long. Trimming removed 5 bases from V and 1 base from J; junction bases left unmatched: 3. This chain's CDR3 is CASSRGQENTEAFF. CDR3 DNA: TGTGCCAGCAGTAGGGGACAGGAGAACACTGAAGCTTTCTTT.

This chain uses TRBV15 with TRBJ2-3; maybe TRBD1 (6 bases). Germline CDR1 and CDR2: LNHNV and YYDKDF (reference sequence). CDR3 size: 14 residues. Trimming took off 1 base at V and 6 bases at J, with 11 bases between the two ends. As DNA, the CDR3 is TGTGCCACCAGCAGAGTCCGGACAGAGGATACGCAGTATTTT. Residues: CATSRVRTEDTQYF.

The DNA for the CDR3 is TGTGCCAGCTCACCAATCGGGGGGCCGAACACCGGGGAGCTGTTTTTT. It is translated as CASSPIGGPNTGELFF. The genes are TRBV18 and TRBJ2-2; D possibly corresponds to TRBD2 (7 bases). The CDR3 totals 16 residues. Germline V lookup: CDR1 KGHSH, CDR2 LQKENI. The germline V and J ends were trimmed by 2 bases and 0 bases, with 10 bases remaining between them.